Listed below are T cell receptor beta chains from one sample, sequenced in a study of CD8+ T cells in alopecia areata. TCRdb keeps only in-frame clones here, not all; method: immunoSEQ multiplex PCR. Here the sample spans about 99,000 clones, around 50% being singletons. The specimen was CD4+ T cells sorted from blood. These receptors originate from a human donor in good health. Both conserved end residues are part of each CDR3. Fields, in order: CDR3 DNA, CDR3 protein, clone size, D gene, V gene, J gene. The D gene is left open where the match is weak. Rows may omit the clone size; those that give it use once, few, many or a size class.

CDR3 DNA: TGTGCCAGCAGCGTAACTTTAGCGTCCCAAGAGACCCAGTACTTC
CDR3 protein: CASSVTLASQETQYF
clone size: .
D gene: .
V gene: TRBV9
J gene: TRBJ2-5

CDR3 DNA: TGTGCCAGCAGGTCAGGAGGAATCACAGATACGCAGTATTTT
CDR3 protein: CASRSGGITDTQYF
clone size: few
D gene: .
V gene: TRBV28
J gene: TRBJ2-3

CDR3 DNA: TGCGCCAGCAGGACCGGGCATTTACCCTACAATGAGCAGTTCTTC
CDR3 protein: CASRTGHLPYNEQFF
clone size: .
D gene: .
V gene: TRBV4-1
J gene: TRBJ2-1

CDR3 DNA: TGTGCCACCACAATCCTGCGGGACAGCACTGAAGCTTTCTTT
CDR3 protein: CATTILRDSTEAFF
clone size: .
D gene: TRBD1
V gene: TRBV2
J gene: TRBJ1-1

CDR3 DNA: TGTGCCAGCACCGGGGTAGCCGGGGAGCTGTTTTTT
CDR3 protein: CASTGVAGELFF
clone size: .
D gene: .
V gene: TRBV2
J gene: TRBJ2-2

CDR3 DNA: TGTGCCAGCAGCGGACAGGAAGAGACCCAGTACTTC
CDR3 protein: CASSGQEETQYF
clone size: .
D gene: TRBD1
V gene: TRBV11-1
J gene: TRBJ2-5

CDR3 DNA: TGTGCCAGCAGCCCGTGGAACACCGGGGAGCTGTTTTTT
CDR3 protein: CASSPWNTGELFF
clone size: .
D gene: .
V gene: TRBV4-2
J gene: TRBJ2-2

CDR3 DNA: TGCAGCGTTCGCAACTCTGGAAACACCATATATTTT
CDR3 protein: CSVRNSGNTIYF
clone size: .
D gene: .
V gene: TRBV29-1
J gene: TRBJ1-3

CDR3 DNA: TGTGCCAGCAACCGGGACATAATCTCCTACGAGCAGTACTTC
CDR3 protein: CASNRDIISYEQYF
clone size: few
D gene: .
V gene: TRBV2
J gene: TRBJ2-7

CDR3 DNA: TGTGCCAGCAGTTTGACTAGCGGGGGGCAAGAGACCCAGTACTTC
CDR3 protein: CASSLTSGGQETQYF
clone size: many
D gene: TRBD2
V gene: TRBV28
J gene: TRBJ2-5

CDR3 DNA: TGTGCCAGCAGCTTAGGGGGCTCCTACAATGAGCAGTTCTTC
CDR3 protein: CASSLGGSYNEQFF
clone size: .
D gene: .
V gene: TRBV7-9
J gene: TRBJ2-1

CDR3 DNA: TGCGCCAGCAGCCAAGCATTCTCTCCGAGCTCTGGAAACACCATATATTTT
CDR3 protein: CASSQAFSPSSGNTIYF
clone size: .
D gene: .
V gene: TRBV4-3
J gene: TRBJ1-3

CDR3 DNA: TGTGCCAGCAGCGTAGTAGGGGGACACCCTCTCAATCAGCCCCAGCATTTT
CDR3 protein: CASSVVGGHPLNQPQHF
clone size: once
D gene: .
V gene: TRBV9
J gene: TRBJ1-5

CDR3 DNA: TGTGCCTGGAGTCCAGTGGGCACTGAAGCTTTCTTT
CDR3 protein: CAWSPVGTEAFF
clone size: .
D gene: .
V gene: TRBV30
J gene: TRBJ1-1

CDR3 DNA: TGTGCCAGCAGCTTATCTAGCGGGGGCACTAGCACAGATACGCAGTATTTT
CDR3 protein: CASSLSSGGTSTDTQYF
clone size: .
D gene: TRBD2
V gene: TRBV7-8
J gene: TRBJ2-3

CDR3 DNA: TGTGCCAGCAGCCGCCGAGGGACTAGCGGGGGGGCGGAGACCCAGTACTTC
CDR3 protein: CASSRRGTSGGAETQYF
clone size: few
D gene: TRBD2
V gene: TRBV7-9
J gene: TRBJ2-5

CDR3 DNA: TGCAGCGTCGAGGGGACTATGAACACTGAAGCTTTCTTT
CDR3 protein: CSVEGTMNTEAFF
clone size: .
D gene: .
V gene: TRBV29-1
J gene: TRBJ1-1

CDR3 DNA: TGTGCCAGCAGTGGGGACAGGAGGGGATACGAGCAGTACTTC
CDR3 protein: CASSGDRRGYEQYF
clone size: few
D gene: TRBD1
V gene: TRBV6-5
J gene: TRBJ2-7

CDR3 DNA: TGTGCCAGCAGCTCGGCAGGGAGATTGTCACCCCTCCACTTT
CDR3 protein: CASSSAGRLSPLHF
clone size: few
D gene: .
V gene: TRBV7-6
J gene: TRBJ1-6

CDR3 DNA: TGTGCCAGCAGCTTAGGAGGACTAGCGGGGGAGACCCAGTACTTC
CDR3 protein: CASSLGGLAGETQYF
clone size: few
D gene: TRBD2
V gene: TRBV7-2
J gene: TRBJ2-5

CDR3 DNA: TGTGCTGTGCGGGACAGGAACACCGGGGAGCTGTTTTTT
CDR3 protein: CAVRDRNTGELFF
clone size: .
D gene: .
V gene: TRBV7-7
J gene: TRBJ2-2

CDR3 DNA: TGTGCCAGCAGTTATAGGGGGGGGGTAGAGACCCAGTACTTC
CDR3 protein: CASSYRGGVETQYF
clone size: .
D gene: .
V gene: TRBV6-6
J gene: TRBJ2-5

CDR3 DNA: TGTGCCAGCAGCGGGGTGGGCGGCCGCTATTCACCCCTCCACTTT
CDR3 protein: CASSGVGGRYSPLHF
clone size: .
D gene: .
V gene: TRBV7-2
J gene: TRBJ1-6

CDR3 DNA: TGTGCCAGTAGGACTAGCGGGAACACCGGGGAGCTGTTTTTT
CDR3 protein: CASRTSGNTGELFF
clone size: few
D gene: TRBD2
V gene: TRBV19
J gene: TRBJ2-2

CDR3 DNA: TGTGCCAGCAGTCCAAGGACAGGGAATGAGCAGTACTTC
CDR3 protein: CASSPRTGNEQYF
clone size: few
D gene: TRBD1
V gene: TRBV6-5
J gene: TRBJ2-7

CDR3 DNA: TGCAGCGGTGGGGTATTGGGAGAACTGTTTTTT
CDR3 protein: CSGGVLGELFF
clone size: .
D gene: .
V gene: TRBV29-1
J gene: TRBJ1-4

CDR3 DNA: TGTGCCAGCAGTGATGAGGGACAGAAAAACATTCAGTACTTC
CDR3 protein: CASSDEGQKNIQYF
clone size: few
D gene: TRBD1
V gene: TRBV25-1
J gene: TRBJ2-4

CDR3 DNA: TGTGCCAGCAGTACCCGACAGGGGGCAAATACGCAGTATTTT
CDR3 protein: CASSTRQGANTQYF
clone size: .
D gene: TRBD1
V gene: TRBV6-5
J gene: TRBJ2-3

CDR3 DNA: TGTGCCAGCAGGAATACCCAGGGAGGAGAGACCCAGTACTTC
CDR3 protein: CASRNTQGGETQYF
clone size: .
D gene: .
V gene: TRBV2
J gene: TRBJ2-5

CDR3 DNA: TGCAGCGTTGACGACAGCTTAGCTGAAGCTTTCTTT
CDR3 protein: CSVDDSLAEAFF
clone size: few
D gene: .
V gene: TRBV29-1
J gene: TRBJ1-1

CDR3 DNA: TGTGCCAGCAGTGAATCAGGGCCCGCCGCCGGGGAGCTGTTTTTT
CDR3 protein: CASSESGPAAGELFF
clone size: .
D gene: .
V gene: TRBV6-1
J gene: TRBJ2-2

CDR3 DNA: TGCAGCGTCAGGGTGGGAGAGACCCAGTACTTC
CDR3 protein: CSVRVGETQYF
clone size: once
D gene: .
V gene: TRBV29-1
J gene: TRBJ2-5

CDR3 DNA: TGTGCCAGCAGTTTACGAGGAGGGGGCGATTCACGGGAAAAACTGTTTTTT
CDR3 protein: CASSLRGGGDSREKLFF
clone size: .
D gene: TRBD1
V gene: TRBV27
J gene: TRBJ1-4

CDR3 DNA: TGTGCCAGCACCCGGGAGGCTAGCGGGAAAGAGACCCAGTACTTC
CDR3 protein: CASTREASGKETQYF
clone size: .
D gene: TRBD2
V gene: TRBV2
J gene: TRBJ2-5

CDR3 DNA: TGTGCCAGCAGTTACACCTCAGGGGCTGCTTCACCCCTCCACTTT
CDR3 protein: CASSYTSGAASPLHF
clone size: .
D gene: .
V gene: TRBV6-6
J gene: TRBJ1-6

CDR3 DNA: TGTGCCAGCAGCTTAGTGGGGTGGGGGGATTCCTACAATGAGCAGTTCTTC
CDR3 protein: CASSLVGWGDSYNEQFF
clone size: .
D gene: .
V gene: TRBV7-6
J gene: TRBJ2-1

CDR3 DNA: TGTGCCAGCAGCTTAGCGGGGACAGGGGGCTCCTACGAGCAGTACTTC
CDR3 protein: CASSLAGTGGSYEQYF
clone size: .
D gene: TRBD1
V gene: TRBV7-2
J gene: TRBJ2-7

CDR3 DNA: TGCGCCAGCAGCCCGTATATCAGGGGAGACACTGAAGCTTTCTTT
CDR3 protein: CASSPYIRGDTEAFF
clone size: .
D gene: .
V gene: TRBV4-3
J gene: TRBJ1-1

CDR3 DNA: TGTGCCTGGGCCACGGGGGACATTCAGTACTTC
CDR3 protein: CAWATGDIQYF
clone size: .
D gene: .
V gene: TRBV30
J gene: TRBJ2-4

CDR3 DNA: TGTGCCAGCAAATGGACAGGGGGTAATTCACCCCTCCACTTT
CDR3 protein: CASKWTGGNSPLHF
clone size: .
D gene: TRBD1
V gene: TRBV27
J gene: TRBJ1-6

CDR3 DNA: TGCAGTGCTAGCCGCGACACTGAAGCTTTCTTT
CDR3 protein: CSASRDTEAFF
clone size: .
D gene: .
V gene: TRBV20-1
J gene: TRBJ1-1

CDR3 DNA: TGTGCCTGGAGTGTAGGTGTTACCTACGAGCAGTACTTC
CDR3 protein: CAWSVGVTYEQYF
clone size: .
D gene: .
V gene: TRBV30
J gene: TRBJ2-7

CDR3 DNA: TGTGCCAGCTCACCCAGGACGGATGAAAAACTGTTTTTT
CDR3 protein: CASSPRTDEKLFF
clone size: few
D gene: .
V gene: TRBV18
J gene: TRBJ1-4

CDR3 DNA: TGTGCCAGCAGCCGAGACCCCCAAGATACGCAGTATTTT
CDR3 protein: CASSRDPQDTQYF
clone size: .
D gene: .
V gene: TRBV9
J gene: TRBJ2-3